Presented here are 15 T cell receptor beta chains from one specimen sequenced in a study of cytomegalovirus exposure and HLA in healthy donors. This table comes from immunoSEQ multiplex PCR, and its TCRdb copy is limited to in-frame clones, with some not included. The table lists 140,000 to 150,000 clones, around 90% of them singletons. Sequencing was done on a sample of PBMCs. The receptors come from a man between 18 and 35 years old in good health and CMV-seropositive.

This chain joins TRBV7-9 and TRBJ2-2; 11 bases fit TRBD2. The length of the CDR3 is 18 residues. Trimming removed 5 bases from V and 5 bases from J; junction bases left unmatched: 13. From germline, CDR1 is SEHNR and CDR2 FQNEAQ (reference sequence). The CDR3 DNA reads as TGTGCCAGCAGCACAGATCGCCTAGCGGGGGGATGGACCGGGGAGCTGTTTTTT. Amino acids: CASSTDRLAGGWTGELFF.

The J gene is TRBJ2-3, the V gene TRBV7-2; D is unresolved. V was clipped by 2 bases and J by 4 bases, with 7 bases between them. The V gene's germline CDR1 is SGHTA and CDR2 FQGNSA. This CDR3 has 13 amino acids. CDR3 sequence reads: CASSLIFSDTQYF. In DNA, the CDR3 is TGTGCCAGCAGCTTAATCTTCTCAGATACGCAGTATTTT.

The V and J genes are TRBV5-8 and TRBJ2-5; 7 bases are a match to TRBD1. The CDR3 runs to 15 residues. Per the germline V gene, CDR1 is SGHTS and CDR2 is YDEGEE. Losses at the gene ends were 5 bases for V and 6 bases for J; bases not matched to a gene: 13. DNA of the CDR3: TGTGCCAGCAGTCCGACCACAGGGGCTGGAAAGACCCAGTACTTC. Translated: CASSPTTGAGKTQYF.

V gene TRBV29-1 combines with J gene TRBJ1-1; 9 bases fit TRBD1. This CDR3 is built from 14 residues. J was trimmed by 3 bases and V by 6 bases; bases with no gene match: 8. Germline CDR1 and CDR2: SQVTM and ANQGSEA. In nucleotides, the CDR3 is TGCAGCGTGATGAGAGGGACAGGGTACACTGAAGCTTTCTTT. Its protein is CSVMRGTGYTEAFF.

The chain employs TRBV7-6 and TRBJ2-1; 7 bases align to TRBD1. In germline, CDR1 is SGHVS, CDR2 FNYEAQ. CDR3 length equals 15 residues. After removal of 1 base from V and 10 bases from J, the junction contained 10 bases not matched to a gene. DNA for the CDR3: TGTGCCAGCAGCTTAGATCGGGCAGGGGGACGCGAGCAGTTCTTC. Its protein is CASSLDRAGGREQFF.

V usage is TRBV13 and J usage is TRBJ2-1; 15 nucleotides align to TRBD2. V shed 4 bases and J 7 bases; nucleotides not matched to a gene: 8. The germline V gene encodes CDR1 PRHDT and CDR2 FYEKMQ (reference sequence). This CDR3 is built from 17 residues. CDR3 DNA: TGTGCCAGCAGCTCCCGGACTAGCGGGAGGGTTAGAAATGAGCAGTTCTTC. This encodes CASSSRTSGRVRNEQFF.

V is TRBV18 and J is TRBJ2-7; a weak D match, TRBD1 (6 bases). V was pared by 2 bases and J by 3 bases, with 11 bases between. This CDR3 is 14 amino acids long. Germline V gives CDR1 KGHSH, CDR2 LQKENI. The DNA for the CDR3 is TGTGCCAGCTCACCAGACAGGACCAGCTACGAGCAGTACTTC. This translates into CASSPDRTSYEQYF.

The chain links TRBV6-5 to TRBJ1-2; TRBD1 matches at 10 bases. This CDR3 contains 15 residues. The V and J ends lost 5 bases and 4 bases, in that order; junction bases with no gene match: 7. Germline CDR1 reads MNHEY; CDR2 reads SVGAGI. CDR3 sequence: CASSPTGGYGYGYTF. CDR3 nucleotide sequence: TGTGCCAGCAGTCCGACAGGGGGCTACGGCTATGGCTACACCTTC.

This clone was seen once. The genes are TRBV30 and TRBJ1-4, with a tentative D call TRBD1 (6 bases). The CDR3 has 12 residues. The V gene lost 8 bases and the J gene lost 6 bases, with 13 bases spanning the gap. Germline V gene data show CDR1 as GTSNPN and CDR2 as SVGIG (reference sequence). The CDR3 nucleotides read TGTGCCCGTAGCAGGGGAGATGAAAAACTGTTTTTT. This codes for CARSRGDEKLFF.

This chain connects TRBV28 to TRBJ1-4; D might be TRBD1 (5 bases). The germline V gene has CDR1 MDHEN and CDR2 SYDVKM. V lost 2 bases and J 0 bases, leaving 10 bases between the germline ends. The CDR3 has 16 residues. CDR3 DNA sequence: TGTGCCAGCAGTTTAGGGGCAGAGGCAACTAATGAAAAACTGTTTTTT. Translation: CASSLGAEATNEKLFF.

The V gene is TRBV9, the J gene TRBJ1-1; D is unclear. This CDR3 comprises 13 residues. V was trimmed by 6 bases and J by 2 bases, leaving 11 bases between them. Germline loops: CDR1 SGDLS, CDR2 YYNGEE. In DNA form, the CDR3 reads TGTGCCAGCAATGGCGAGGAAAACACTGAAGCTTTCTTT. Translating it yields CASNGEENTEAFF.

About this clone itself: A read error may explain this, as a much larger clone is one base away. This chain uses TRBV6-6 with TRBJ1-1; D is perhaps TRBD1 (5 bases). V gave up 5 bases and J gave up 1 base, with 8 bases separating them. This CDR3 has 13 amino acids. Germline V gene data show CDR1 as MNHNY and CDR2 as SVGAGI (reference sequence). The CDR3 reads CASSPTENTEAFF. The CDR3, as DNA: TGTGCCAGCAGTCCGACAGAGAACACTGAAGCTTTCTTT.

CDR3 nucleotides: TGTGCCAGCAGGGACTCGTTATCATACAATGAGCAGTTCTTC. Translating it yields CASRDSLSYNEQFF. This chain connects TRBV11-2 to TRBJ2-1; perhaps TRBD2 as D (5 bases). Trimming shortened V by 6 bases and J by 4 bases, and 13 bases separated the two germline ends. The CDR3 sequence is 14 residues long. Germline V CDR1 and CDR2: SGHAT, FQNNGV.

CDR3 DNA sequence: TGTGCCAGCAGTTTGCTAGCGGGGGGGCCCTCCGATACGCAGTATTTT. It encodes CASSLLAGGPSDTQYF. J is TRBJ2-3 and V is TRBV27, with 12 nucleotides matching TRBD2. This CDR3 has 16 residues. Germline loops: CDR1 MNHEY, CDR2 SMNVEV (reference sequence). The V and J ends lost 3 bases and 6 bases, in that order; junction bases with no gene match: 7.

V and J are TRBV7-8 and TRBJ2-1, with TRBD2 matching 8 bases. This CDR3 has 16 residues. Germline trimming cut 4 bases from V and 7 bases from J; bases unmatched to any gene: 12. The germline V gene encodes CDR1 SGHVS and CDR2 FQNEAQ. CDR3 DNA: TGTGCCAGCAGCTATACCGCGGGAGGTTTTAGAAATGAGCAGTTCTTC. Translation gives CASSYTAGGFRNEQFF.